Sequencing of this T cell receptor beta chain was carried out in a study of blood T cell repertoires in COVID-19 (dated by TCRdb to 2019 to 2021). About the full investigation: Samples covering the acute and convalescent phases of COVID-19 were provided by collaborators in the United States, Italy and Spain. The sample metadata nearly always contained a de-identified subject ID, COVID-19 status, age in years and sex. Samples were obtained from the ongoing ImmuneRACE study (first 160 participants) and from some 1,200 subjects provided by 6 global collaborators. The repertoires were made available in a free public database intended to serve as a resource for research on the immune response to SARS-CoV-2. HLA class I and class II types, where available, came from metadata supplied by the sample provider rather than from assay-based typing. Deeply sampled blood TCRbeta repertoires from subjects exposed to, actively infected with, or recovered from COVID-19 were included in the dataset. The material from the prospective study consisted of cDNA or gDNA derived from T cells, B-cell-depleted T cells, or PBMCs. The paper as a whole reports these results and caveats: The amount of clinical and demographic metadata varied by source and participant and was provided uncurated.

TCRbeta CDR3 regions were amplified from genomic DNA by means of the immunoSEQ Assay, a bias-controlled multiplex PCR. The published analysis was carried out like this. Within the assay, amplification of reference gene primers was used to estimate how many nucleated cells each sample contained. To quantify the absolute abundance of each unique TCRbeta CDR3 rearrangement, sequence reads were collapsed and filtered. For each sample, productive Simpson clonality was calculated as the square root of Simpson's diversity index over productive rearrangements. Sourced from immuneACCESS, this table was stored by TCRdb with only in-frame sequences that have V and J called. A share of the clones is absent; for the studies checked, an unresolved V gene accounts for under half, and the remainder has no known explanation. V and J calls and clone size are given by that table; D and trimming were obtained from the DNA. This sample holds about 260,000 clones; roughly 88% were observed only once. The ten largest clones represent roughly 10% of the sample.

One collaborating source in Seattle enrolled patients during active infection and followed them longitudinally through the course of disease. The collaborating institutions used their own protocols to collect whole blood in K2EDTA tubes. Collaborator samples were shipped for TCRbeta analysis as frozen whole blood, isolated PBMCs, or DNA extracted from either sample type. CDR1 and CDR2, looked up from the germline V gene (reference sequence), are SEHNR and FQNEAQ. The germline ends are 16 bases apart after V is trimmed by 5 bases and J by 8 bases. From the cysteine up to the phenylalanine, the CDR3 has a length of 15 residues. Only the CDR3 part of the read is kept: 45 bases, read in frame from the first base. Concerning this clone: The antigen it recognizes is unknown. Nothing much larger sits one base from this clone, and base qualities are not available.

Sequenced input: peripheral blood. This clonotype originated in a woman aged 70-85 years with COVID-19, enrolled during active disease. The chain joins TRBV7-9 to TRBJ1-6; D gene: possibly TRBD1, on 6 matching bases. The nucleotides read TGTGCCAGCAGCCTCCAGACAGGTGGATATTCACCCCTCCACTTT. This gives the protein CASSLQTGGYSPLHF. Outside the CDR3, residues come from the reference TRBV7-9 and TRBJ1-6 proteins, so the full variable domain is: DTGVSQNPRHKITKRGQNVTFRCDPISEHNRLYWYRQTLGQGPEFLTYFQNEAQLEKSRLLSDRFSAERPKGSFSTLEIQRTEQGDSAMYLCASSLQTGGYSPLHFGNGTRLTVT.